This is a list of T cell receptor beta chains from one sample in a study of blood T cell repertoires in COVID-19. TCRdb keeps only in-frame clones here, not all; method: immunoSEQ multiplex PCR. Among under 200,000 clones listed, about 82% were seen once. The sample comprised PBMCs or T cells enriched from blood (not recorded which). Every receptor here comes from a man aged 35 to 55 with acute COVID-19. Both conserved end residues are part of each CDR3. Fields, in order: clone size, J gene, D gene, V gene, CDR3 protein, CDR3 DNA. The D gene is left open where the match is weak. Clone sizes are given selectively: once, few, many, or a class where the clone is expanded.

clone_size: -
j_call: TRBJ2-6
d_call: -
v_call: TRBV24-1
cdr3_aa: CATSDLDGSGANVLTF
cdr3_nt: TGTGCCACCAGTGATTTGGACGGGTCTGGGGCCAACGTCCTGACTTTC

clone_size: -
j_call: TRBJ1-3
d_call: -
v_call: TRBV29-1
cdr3_aa: CSVLTGPGNTIYF
cdr3_nt: TGCAGCGTCCTAACAGGGCCTGGAAACACCATATATTTT

clone_size: -
j_call: TRBJ1-2
d_call: -
v_call: TRBV27
cdr3_aa: CASSLSRGGGAGYTF
cdr3_nt: TGTGCCAGCAGTTTATCCAGGGGTGGGGGAGCCGGCTACACCTTC

clone_size: -
j_call: TRBJ1-1
d_call: -
v_call: TRBV28
cdr3_aa: CASSLGLEAFF
cdr3_nt: TGTGCCAGCAGTTTGGGCCTTGAAGCTTTCTTT

clone_size: once
j_call: TRBJ2-1
d_call: TRBD2
v_call: TRBV5-1
cdr3_aa: CASSLGLAGRNEQFF
cdr3_nt: TGCGCCAGCAGCCTGGGACTAGCGGGTAGGAATGAGCAGTTCTTC

clone_size: -
j_call: TRBJ1-2
d_call: TRBD1
v_call: TRBV2
cdr3_aa: CASSPGTGGYGYTF
cdr3_nt: TGTGCCAGCAGCCCCGGGACAGGGGGCTATGGCTACACCTTC

clone_size: -
j_call: TRBJ2-7
d_call: -
v_call: TRBV7-9
cdr3_aa: CASSSPWGQGEQYF
cdr3_nt: TGTGCCAGCAGCTCCCCCTGGGGCCAGGGCGAGCAGTACTTC

clone_size: -
j_call: TRBJ1-6
d_call: TRBD1
v_call: TRBV3-1/TRBV3-2
cdr3_aa: CASSQRTGISPLHF
cdr3_nt: TGTGCCAGCAGCCAGCGGACAGGGATCTCACCCCTCCACTTT

clone_size: -
j_call: TRBJ2-7
d_call: -
v_call: TRBV7-9
cdr3_aa: CASSSGIPIYEQYF
cdr3_nt: TGTGCCAGCAGCTCAGGGATTCCGATCTACGAGCAGTACTTC

clone_size: once
j_call: TRBJ1-1
d_call: -
v_call: TRBV10-3
cdr3_aa: CATRTTRGDTEAFF
cdr3_nt: TGTGCCACCAGGACGACCCGGGGGGACACTGAAGCTTTCTTT

clone_size: -
j_call: TRBJ2-7
d_call: -
v_call: TRBV7-7
cdr3_aa: CASSRGDPRSYEQYF
cdr3_nt: TGTGCCAGCAGTCGAGGCGATCCGAGGTCCTACGAGCAGTACTTC

clone_size: -
j_call: TRBJ2-7
d_call: -
v_call: TRBV2
cdr3_aa: CASQASYEQYF
cdr3_nt: TGTGCCAGCCAAGCCTCCTACGAGCAGTACTTC

clone_size: once
j_call: TRBJ1-5
d_call: -
v_call: TRBV6-5
cdr3_aa: CASSPQGNQPQHF
cdr3_nt: TGTGCCAGCAGTCCACAGGGAAATCAGCCCCAGCATTTT

clone_size: -
j_call: TRBJ1-1
d_call: -
v_call: TRBV7-6
cdr3_aa: CASSLGRGEAFF
cdr3_nt: TGTGCCAGCAGCTTAGGCAGGGGTGAAGCTTTCTTT

clone_size: -
j_call: TRBJ1-1
d_call: -
v_call: TRBV6-1
cdr3_aa: CASSDGRRPAHTEAFF
cdr3_nt: TGTGCCAGCAGTGACGGTAGGAGACCCGCGCACACTGAAGCTTTCTTT

clone_size: few
j_call: TRBJ2-7
d_call: TRBD2
v_call: TRBV7-8
cdr3_aa: CASSQGLAYEQYF
cdr3_nt: TGTGCCAGCAGCCAGGGACTAGCCTACGAGCAGTACTTC

clone_size: -
j_call: TRBJ2-1
d_call: TRBD2
v_call: TRBV7-9
cdr3_aa: CASRNKSGTSGSNEQFF
cdr3_nt: TGTGCCAGCAGAAATAAATCAGGGACTAGCGGGAGCAATGAGCAGTTCTTC

clone_size: -
j_call: TRBJ1-5
d_call: TRBD1
v_call: TRBV28
cdr3_aa: CASSSGQGLNQPQHF
cdr3_nt: TGTGCCAGCAGTTCCGGACAGGGTCTCAATCAGCCCCAGCATTTT

clone_size: -
j_call: TRBJ2-7
d_call: -
v_call: TRBV12-3/TRBV12-4
cdr3_aa: CASSFQYEQYF
cdr3_nt: TGTGCCAGCAGTTTCCAGTACGAGCAGTACTTC

clone_size: -
j_call: TRBJ1-1
d_call: -
v_call: TRBV6-2/TRBV6-3
cdr3_aa: CASSSRVNTEAFF
cdr3_nt: TGTGCCAGCAGTTCCCGGGTGAACACTGAAGCTTTCTTT

clone_size: -
j_call: TRBJ2-2
d_call: TRBD2
v_call: TRBV6-5
cdr3_aa: CASTSGSGEGGELFF
cdr3_nt: TGTGCCAGCACCAGTGGTAGCGGGGAAGGCGGGGAGCTGTTTTTT

clone_size: -
j_call: TRBJ1-5
d_call: TRBD1
v_call: TRBV2
cdr3_aa: CASSSGGQPQHF
cdr3_nt: TGTGCCAGCAGTTCAGGGGGACAGCCCCAGCATTTT

clone_size: -
j_call: TRBJ2-7
d_call: TRBD2
v_call: TRBV27
cdr3_aa: CASSVSGTSRYEQYF
cdr3_nt: TGTGCCAGCAGTGTATCCGGGACTAGTCGCTACGAGCAGTACTTC

clone_size: -
j_call: TRBJ2-2
d_call: -
v_call: TRBV7-9
cdr3_aa: CASNPRSEGLTGELFF
cdr3_nt: TGTGCCAGCAACCCCCGTTCAGAGGGTCTAACCGGGGAGCTGTTTTTT

clone_size: many
j_call: TRBJ1-2
d_call: -
v_call: TRBV27
cdr3_aa: CASRGHTINYGYTF
cdr3_nt: TGTGCCAGCAGGGGGCACACAATTAACTATGGCTACACCTTC

clone_size: -
j_call: TRBJ1-6
d_call: TRBD1
v_call: TRBV28
cdr3_aa: CASSLGTENSPLHF
cdr3_nt: TGTGCCAGCAGTTTAGGGACAGAGAATTCACCCCTCCACTTT

clone_size: -
j_call: TRBJ1-1
d_call: -
v_call: TRBV19
cdr3_aa: CASSIVQTVNTEAFF
cdr3_nt: TGTGCCAGTAGTATAGTTCAGACAGTGAACACTGAAGCTTTCTTT

clone_size: -
j_call: TRBJ2-1
d_call: -
v_call: TRBV5-4
cdr3_aa: CASSYPDQNEQFF
cdr3_nt: TGTGCCAGCAGCTATCCCGATCAGAATGAGCAGTTCTTC

clone_size: few
j_call: TRBJ2-1
d_call: -
v_call: TRBV28
cdr3_aa: CASSPGSVYNEQFF
cdr3_nt: TGTGCCAGCAGTCCCGGGAGCGTATACAATGAGCAGTTCTTC

clone_size: few
j_call: TRBJ2-4
d_call: -
v_call: TRBV5-1
cdr3_aa: CASSLAGANLLAKNIQYF
cdr3_nt: TGCGCCAGCAGCTTGGCGGGAGCCAACCTCCTAGCCAAAAACATTCAGTACTTC

clone_size: -
j_call: TRBJ2-7
d_call: TRBD1
v_call: TRBV25-1
cdr3_aa: CASRGTGAGEQYF
cdr3_nt: TGTGCCAGCAGGGGAACAGGGGCCGGCGAGCAGTACTTC

clone_size: -
j_call: TRBJ1-2
d_call: TRBD1
v_call: TRBV5-5
cdr3_aa: CASRSTGAGGYTF
cdr3_nt: TGTGCCAGCAGGTCGACAGGGGCCGGGGGCTACACCTTC